These 31 T cell receptor beta chains came from one sample sequenced in a study of blood T cell repertoires in COVID-19. Using immunoSEQ multiplex PCR, the repertoire was profiled, and TCRdb retains in-frame clones only, with some absent. There are around 130,000 clones in the sample; 80% to 90% occur only once, and under 35% lies in the top ten. The sample comprised peripheral blood. The receptors come from a man aged 65-85 years with active or convalescent COVID-19.

In DNA form, the CDR3 reads TGCGCCAGCAGCTTGGGGGACAGGGAAGACACCGGGGAGCTGTTTTTT. Protein: CASSLGDREDTGELFF. This sequence joins TRBV5-1 and TRBJ2-2, with TRBD1 matching over 9 bases. CDR1 is SGHRS, CDR2 YFSETQ, per germline. This CDR3 contains 16 residues. The junction had 3 bases not matched to a gene; V was cut back by 0 bases and J by 3 bases.

V gene TRBV6-5 combines with J gene TRBJ1-2; 10 bases agree with TRBD1. Germline trimming cut 7 bases from V and 6 bases from J; bases unmatched to any gene: 5. CDR1 and CDR2 (germline): MNHEY, SVGAGI. This CDR3 is 13 amino acids long. The CDR3 DNA is TGTGCCAGCAAAAAAGACAGGGGGCATGGCTACACCTTC. The encoded protein is CASKKDRGHGYTF.

J is TRBJ1-1 and V is TRBV18; D uncertain. V lost 1 base to trimming and J lost 6 bases, with 6 bases between them. The CDR3 loop spans 12 amino acids. Germline CDR1 is KGHSH and CDR2 is LQKENI. CDR3 sequence: CASSPRGPEAFF. The CDR3 DNA reads as TGTGCCAGCTCACCACGCGGTCCTGAAGCTTTCTTT.

This rearrangement joins TRBV27 to TRBJ2-7; D uncertain. V shed 2 bases and J shed 3 bases, with 8 bases lying between them. The CDR3 contains 13 residues. The germline gives CDR1 MNHEY, CDR2 SMNVEV (reference sequence). The CDR3 nucleotides are TGTGCCAGCAGTTTAAGAGAGAACTACGAGCAGTACTTC. Translating it yields CASSLRENYEQYF.

The gene calls are TRBV19 and TRBJ1-5, with 9 bases that match TRBD1. This CDR3 comprises 15 residues. V was pared by 7 bases and J by 6 bases, with 10 bases of the junction left unmatched. Germline assignment: CDR1 LNHDA and CDR2 SQIVND (reference sequence). The CDR3 sequence is CASNLGQGRGQPQHF. CDR3 coding DNA: TGTGCCAGTAACCTGGGACAGGGAAGAGGTCAGCCCCAGCATTTT.

The rearrangement joins TRBV30 to TRBJ1-1; TRBD1 is a possible D gene (5 bases). With 3 bases removed from V and 1 base from J, the gap between germline ends came to 9 bases. The CDR3 loop spans 13 amino acids. The germline V gene has CDR1 GTSNPN and CDR2 SVGIG (reference sequence). Here the CDR3 DNA reads TGTGCCTGGAGCACGGGGGGGAACACTGAAGCTTTCTTT. Protein sequence: CAWSTGGNTEAFF. Drawing the rest from reference TRBV30 and TRBJ1-1, the complete variable domain is SQTIHQWPATLVQPVGSPLSLECTVEGTSNPNLYWYRQAAGRGLQLLFYSVGIGQISSEVPQNLSASRPQDRQFILSSKKLLLSDSGFYLCAWSTGGNTEAFFGQGTRLTVV.

The chain uses TRBV11-2 and TRBJ1-6; 7 bases are a match to TRBD1. Losses at the gene ends were 6 bases for V and 9 bases for J; bases not matched to a gene: 11. Germline assignment: CDR1 SGHAT and CDR2 FQNNGV. This CDR3 is built from 15 residues. The CDR3 bases are TGTGCCAGCAGATGGACCGGGACAGTTCCTTCACCCCTCCACTTT. It codes for CASRWTGTVPSPLHF.

The chain combines TRBV15 with TRBJ1-3; D is unresolved. Per the germline V gene, CDR1 is LNHNV and CDR2 is YYDKDF (reference sequence). This CDR3 region has 16 residues. Trimming cost V 8 bases and J 3 bases, with 20 bases left between them. The DNA for the CDR3 is TGTGCCACCGCGGAGGGTTGGGCAGGACGTGGAAACACCATATATTTT. The encoded protein is CATAEGWAGRGNTIYF.

This chain uses TRBV29-1 with TRBJ1-4; unclear D gene. CDR3 size: 15 residues. Trimming took 4 bases from V and 4 from J, leaving 16 bases between them. CDR1 is SQVTM and CDR2 is ANQGSEA in the germline V gene. The CDR3 loop reads CSVATVGGLNEKLFF. In DNA, the CDR3 is TGCAGCGTTGCAACCGTAGGAGGACTTAATGAAAAACTGTTTTTT.

With respect to this clone: The same CDR3 also results from other DNA sequences found in this sample. The V and J genes are TRBV19 and TRBJ1-1, with unresolved D. The CDR3 extends over 14 amino acids. Germline-derived CDR1 and CDR2 are LNHDA and SQIVND (reference sequence). Trimming left V 1 base short and J 1 base short, with 7 bases between. CDR3 nucleotides: TGTGCCAGTAGTATAGTGGGAGGGAACACTGAAGCTTTCTTT. This codes for CASSIVGGNTEAFF.

The chain carries TRBV3-1 (or the pseudogene TRBV3-2) and TRBJ1-2; 8 bases line up with TRBD1. CDR3 length: 12 amino acids. Germline V gene sequence: CDR1 LGHDT, CDR2 YNNKEL (reference sequence). The V segment lost 4 bases and the J segment 8 bases; nucleotides outside the gene matches: 3. CDR3 loop: CASSPRGPGYTF. The CDR3, as DNA: TGTGCCAGCAGCCCCAGGGGGCCGGGCTACACCTTC.

V usage is TRBV20-1 and J usage is TRBJ2-3, with TRBD2 identical over 10 bases. This CDR3 spans 17 amino acids. Germline-derived CDR1 and CDR2 are DFQATT and SNEGSKA (reference sequence). V was pared by 3 bases and J by 6 bases, with 15 bases of the junction left unmatched. CDR3: CSASKGTSGRAGDTQYF. The CDR3 DNA reads TGCAGTGCTAGTAAAGGCACCAGCGGGAGGGCAGGGGATACGCAGTATTTT.

The chain combines TRBV18 with TRBJ2-1; D may be TRBD2 (5 bases). The V end lost 3 bases, the J end lost 5 bases, and 14 bases lay between the germline ends. Per germline, CDR1 KGHSH and CDR2 LQKENI. This CDR3 comprises 15 residues. CDR3 sequence reads: CASSPASGSNNEQFF. In DNA, the CDR3 is TGTGCCAGCTCACCGGCCTCGGGGTCTAACAATGAGCAGTTCTTC.

The rearrangement joins TRBV5-5 to TRBJ1-6; 8 nucleotides align to TRBD1. J was trimmed by 8 bases and V by 6 bases; bases with no gene match: 16. This CDR3 contains 17 residues. CDR1 is SGHKS, CDR2 YYEKEE, per germline (reference sequence). CDR3 DNA: TGTGCCAGCACCACGGACAGGGTAAAGTCGGTGGATTCACCCCTCCACTTT. Translated: CASTTDRVKSVDSPLHF.

This clone was counted a single time. V and J are TRBV28 and TRBJ2-3; 12 nucleotides align to TRBD1. CDR3 length: 17 residues. CDR1 and CDR2 from the germline V gene are MDHEN and SYDVKM. Losses at the gene ends were 5 bases for V and 5 bases for J; bases not matched to a gene: 11. The CDR3 DNA is TGTGCCAGCAGTCCCTTACCGGGACAGGGGGCTAAAGATACGCAGTATTTT. Its translation: CASSPLPGQGAKDTQYF.

V is TRBV13 and J is TRBJ2-7; maybe TRBD1 (6 bases). CDR3 size: 15 residues. Germline CDR1 PRHDT, CDR2 FYEKMQ (reference sequence). Trimming removed 7 bases at V and 3 bases at J, with 19 bases between. The CDR3 DNA reads as TGTGCCAGCAAGTCCGTGCAGGGGCCCTACTACGAGCAGTACTTC. Its protein product is CASKSVQGPYYEQYF.

The chain recombines TRBV24-1 with TRBJ2-1; 8 bases match TRBD1. J was trimmed by 5 bases and V by 1 base; bases with no gene match: 6. The germline V gene encodes CDR1 KGHDR and CDR2 SFDVKD. This CDR3 is built from 16 residues. For the CDR3, the DNA is TGTGCCACCAGTGATTTTAGCAGGGGGCATCACAATGAGCAGTTCTTC. Its translation is CATSDFSRGHHNEQFF.

The chain couples TRBV10-1 to TRBJ2-3; 8 positions match TRBD2. In germline, CDR1 is WNHNN, CDR2 SYGVQD (reference sequence). V gave up 3 bases and J gave up 5 bases; unmatched junction bases: 7. This CDR3 contains 15 residues. The CDR3 is CASSEGTSAVDTQYF. Here the CDR3 DNA reads TGCGCCAGCAGTGAAGGGACTAGTGCTGTAGATACGCAGTATTTT.

The chain links TRBV5-1 to TRBJ1-2, with D maybe TRBD1 (6 bases). V was pared by 4 bases and J by 3 bases, with 13 bases between. Per germline, CDR1 SGHRS and CDR2 YFSETQ. There are 14 residues in the CDR3. The CDR3 DNA is TGCGCCAGCAGCGCCGGGACAATCTACTATGGCTACACCTTC. It specifies CASSAGTIYYGYTF.

The J gene is TRBJ2-1, the V gene TRBV6-1; D possibly corresponds to TRBD2 (6 bases). The germline V gene encodes CDR1 MNHNS and CDR2 SASEGT. V lost 2 bases and J lost 9, with 17 bases in between. The length of the CDR3 is 15 residues. The DNA for the CDR3 is TGTGCCAGCAGTGAACCGCGGGAAAGGGGAACTGAGCAGTTCTTC. It is translated as CASSEPRERGTEQFF.

The chain links TRBV15 to TRBJ2-7, with 9 bases fitting TRBD1. This CDR3 is 17 amino acids long. V gave up 2 bases and J gave up 0 bases; unmatched junction bases: 8. Germline V lookup: CDR1 LNHNV, CDR2 YYDKDF (reference sequence). The CDR3 nucleotides read TGTGCCACCAGCAGAAAACTGGGACAGGGTATCTCCTACGAGCAGTACTTC. Translated: CATSRKLGQGISYEQYF.

V gene TRBV6-6 combines with J gene TRBJ2-3, with 10 positions matching TRBD2. Germline trimming cut 6 bases from V and 0 bases from J; bases unmatched to any gene: 15. Germline V gives CDR1 MNHNY, CDR2 SVGAGI (reference sequence). The CDR3 consists of 19 residues. The CDR3, as DNA: TGTGCCAGCAGGCGACCGGGACTAGCGCCAACCTCTAGCACAGATACGCAGTATTTT. Translated, it gives CASRRPGLAPTSSTDTQYF.

The count of this clone is one. This rearrangement joins TRBV6-2 or TRBV6-3 to TRBJ2-1, with D tentatively TRBD2 (5 bases). Germline V CDR1 and CDR2: MNHEY, SVGEGT. The germline V and J ends were trimmed by 5 bases and 2 bases, with 19 bases remaining between them. CDR3 size: 17 residues. This CDR3 reads CASSKTPREGPYNEQFF. The CDR3 DNA follows: TGTGCCAGCAGTAAAACACCACGAGAGGGTCCCTACAATGAGCAGTTCTTC.

V and J are TRBV3-1 (or the pseudogene TRBV3-2) and TRBJ1-5; TRBD1 agrees at 7 bases. Germline CDR1 is LGHDT and CDR2 is YNNKEL (reference sequence). The CDR3 sequence is 15 residues long. Trimming took 1 base from V and 2 from J; bases not matched to a gene: 2. The CDR3 coding sequence is TGTGCCAGCAGCCAAGGACAGGGAGGCAATCAGCCCCAGCATTTT. Its translation: CASSQGQGGNQPQHF.

This chain joins TRBV18 and TRBJ2-1, with 7 bases that match TRBD2. The germline V gene has CDR1 KGHSH and CDR2 LQKENI. V was clipped by 3 bases and J by 0 bases; unmatched bases: 2. The CDR3 loop spans 15 amino acids. CDR3 in DNA: TGTGCCAGCTCACCGCTAGCGGACTCCTACAATGAGCAGTTCTTC. Residues: CASSPLADSYNEQFF.

V gene TRBV19 combines with J gene TRBJ2-6; 7 bases are shared with TRBD1. The trim removed 6 bases at V and 2 bases at J, leaving 10 bases unmatched. Germline CDR1 and CDR2: LNHDA and SQIVND (reference sequence). The CDR3 runs to 17 residues. CDR3 DNA sequence: TGTGCCAGTAGCCCCGGGACAGTTCACCCTGGGGCCAACGTCCTGACTTTC. The encoded protein is CASSPGTVHPGANVLTF.

The chain has TRBV27 and TRBJ2-5, with TRBD2 matching 12 bases. Germline loops: CDR1 MNHEY, CDR2 SMNVEV (reference sequence). V was pared by 5 bases and J by 5 bases, with 6 bases of the junction left unmatched. The length of the CDR3 is 15 residues. CDR3 residues: CASSPRLAGEETQYF. CDR3 in DNA: TGTGCCAGCAGTCCCCGACTAGCGGGAGAGGAGACCCAGTACTTC.

The J gene is TRBJ1-2, the V gene TRBV7-9; 7 bases are shared with TRBD1. Trimming at V came to 5 bases and at J to 0 bases, leaving 6 bases not matched to a gene. The CDR3 is 15 residues long. CDR1 and CDR2 from the germline V gene are SEHNR and FQNEAQ (reference sequence). This CDR3 reads CASSLRQGTNYGYTF. The DNA for the CDR3 is TGTGCCAGCAGCCTCCGACAGGGTACTAACTATGGCTACACCTTC.

The chain couples TRBV5-1 to TRBJ2-7; D perhaps matches TRBD1 (6 bases). The CDR3 totals 14 residues. Germline V gene sequence: CDR1 SGHRS, CDR2 YFSETQ. V shed 4 bases and J shed 0 bases, with 11 bases lying between them. The CDR3, as DNA: TGCGCCAGCAGCCCTGGGACACCCTCCTACGAGCAGTACTTC. Translating it yields CASSPGTPSYEQYF.

The gene calls are TRBV14 and TRBJ1-4, with TRBD1 matching over 7 bases. CDR3 size: 14 residues. With V trimmed by 3 bases and J by 7 bases, 5 bases remained unmatched. Germline V gives CDR1 SGHDN, CDR2 FVKESK. The CDR3 region has the DNA TGTGCCAGCAGCCAGACAGGGTTTGTTGAAAAACTGTTTTTT. This translates into CASSQTGFVEKLFF.

The sample holds one count of this clone. The chain couples TRBV5-1 to TRBJ1-2; no clear D. Looked up from germline, CDR1 is SGHRS and CDR2 is YFSETQ. This CDR3 is built from 14 residues. Trimming took 3 bases from V and 8 from J, leaving 17 bases between them. The CDR3 DNA reads as TGCGCCAGCAGCTCTGGAGGGAGGGAGAGAGGCTACACCTTC. Protein product: CASSSGGRERGYTF.